The clone carrying this TCR beta chain has only one observation. What it binds is not known. The sample is drawn from a study of response to subunit inactivated influenza vaccine. Notes on the study in general: T cells newly recruited by each seasonal influenza vaccination are few, the authors suggested.

With 4 bases removed from V and 3 bases from J, the gap between germline ends came to 18 bases. CDR1 is SGHVS and CDR2 is FQNEAQ in the germline V gene. CDR3 size: 16 residues. TCRdb processed the RT-PCR reads anew with MiXCR; each CDR3 protein has one entry. The sample lists approximately 530,000 distinct CDR3 sequences, roughly 13% occurring once. This material consisted of PBMCs from blood, taken 40 to 50 days after vaccination. The chain links TRBV7-8 to TRBJ1-2; a possible D gene is TRBD1 (5 bases). The receptor was isolated from a man over 45 who received an inactivated influenza vaccine. The CDR3 reads CASSSRLAGRDYGYTF. CDR3 in DNA: TGTGCCAGCAGCTCCCGCCTAGCGGGGCGCGACTATGGCTACACCTTC.